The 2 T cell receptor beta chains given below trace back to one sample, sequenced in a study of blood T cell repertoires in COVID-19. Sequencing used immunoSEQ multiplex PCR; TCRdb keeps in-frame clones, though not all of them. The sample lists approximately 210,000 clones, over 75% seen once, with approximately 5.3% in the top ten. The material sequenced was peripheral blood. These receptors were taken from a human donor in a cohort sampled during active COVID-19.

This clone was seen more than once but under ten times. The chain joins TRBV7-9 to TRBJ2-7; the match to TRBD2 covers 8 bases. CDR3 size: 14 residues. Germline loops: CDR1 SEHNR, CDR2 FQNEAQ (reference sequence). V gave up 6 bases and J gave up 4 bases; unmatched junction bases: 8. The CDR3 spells CASRPPGGRYEQYF. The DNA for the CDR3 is TGTGCCAGCAGGCCACCGGGAGGGCGATACGAGCAGTACTTC.

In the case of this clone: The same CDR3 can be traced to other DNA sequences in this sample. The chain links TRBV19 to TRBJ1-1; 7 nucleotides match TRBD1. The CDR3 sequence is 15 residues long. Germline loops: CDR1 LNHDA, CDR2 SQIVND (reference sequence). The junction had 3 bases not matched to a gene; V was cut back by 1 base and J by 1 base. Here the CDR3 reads CASSIGQGKNTEAFF. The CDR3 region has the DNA TGTGCCAGTAGTATAGGACAGGGAAAGAACACTGAAGCTTTCTTT.